Listed below are T cell receptor beta chains from one sample, sequenced in a study of blood T cell repertoires in COVID-19. Sequencing used immunoSEQ multiplex PCR; TCRdb keeps in-frame clones, though not all of them. The top ten clones hold under 5% of a sample with a few hundred thousand clones, around nine tenths of them seen once. Sample: PBMCs or T cells enriched from blood (not recorded which). These receptors came from a woman aged 25 to 45 who had recovered from COVID-19. CDR3s include the opening cysteine and the closing phenylalanine or tryptophan. D genes are given only for firm matches. Rows give clone size only sometimes, using once, few, many, or a class for an expanded clone.

j_gene,abundance,len,v_gene,d_gene,CDR3nt,CDR3aa
TRBJ1-3,.,15,TRBV30,.,TGTGCCTGGAGCGCCCCGGGGAGCTCTGGAAACACCATATATTTT,CAWSAPGSSGNTIYF
TRBJ1-3,.,14,TRBV25-1,TRBD1,TGTGCCAGCAGTGGGACAGGGAGAGGAAACACCATATATTTT,CASSGTGRGNTIYF
TRBJ2-7,.,15,TRBV19,TRBD2,TGTGCCAGTAGTGAGACGAGCGGGGGTTCCTACGAGCAGTACTTC,CASSETSGGSYEQYF
TRBJ2-1,.,15,TRBV4-3,TRBD2,TGCGCCAGCAGCGGGGAGGGCAAGGTGGACAATGAGCAGTTCTTC,CASSGEGKVDNEQFF
TRBJ2-7,few,16,TRBV7-8,TRBD1,TGTGCCAGCAGCTCACGTCGGGACAGGGTATATTACGAGCAGTACTTC,CASSSRRDRVYYEQYF
TRBJ1-2,.,11,TRBV19,.,TGTGCCAGTAGTACCAACTCGGGCTACACCTTC,CASSTNSGYTF
TRBJ2-2,.,14,TRBV7-6,.,TGTGCCAGCAGCTTTGGACAGAACACCGGGGAGCTGTTTTTT,CASSFGQNTGELFF
TRBJ2-5,.,17,TRBV4-3,.,TGCGCCAGCAGCCAAGATTTTGCTAGCAGTGCACCAGAGACCCAGTACTTC,CASSQDFASSAPETQYF
TRBJ2-5,.,13,TRBV19,TRBD1,TGTGCCAGTAGTATCGGACAGGGTGAGACCCAGTACTTC,CASSIGQGETQYF
TRBJ2-7,.,14,TRBV19,TRBD1,TGTGCCAGTAGCCCACAGGGGGCAGGCTACGAGCAGTACTTC,CASSPQGAGYEQYF
TRBJ1-1,few,14,TRBV21-1,.,TGTGCCAGCAGCAAGGGACAGAGGGACACTGAAGCTTTCTTT,CASSKGQRDTEAFF
TRBJ1-2,.,14,TRBV6-5,.,TGTGCCAGCAGTACCTCTAGAAGGCCCTATGGCTACACCTTC,CASSTSRRPYGYTF
TRBJ1-5,.,15,TRBV28,.,TGTGCCAGCAGTTTTGGACACCTTAGCAATCAGCCCCAGCATTTT,CASSFGHLSNQPQHF
TRBJ2-3,.,12,TRBV5-1,.,TGCGCCAGCAGCTTGGTCCGAGATACGCAGTATTTT,CASSLVRDTQYF
TRBJ1-3,.,15,TRBV5-8,.,TGTGCCAGCAGCTTGCAGGGATACTCTGGAAACACCATATATTTT,CASSLQGYSGNTIYF
TRBJ1-1,.,13,TRBV29-1,.,TGCAGCGTTGAAGAAGGGCTGGGGGGGGTAACTTTCTTT,CSVEEGLGGVTFF
TRBJ2-2,.,15,TRBV5-5,TRBD2,TGTGCCAGCAGCTTGCGGTCTAGCGGGAGGTGGGAGCTGTTTTTT,CASSLRSSGRWELFF
TRBJ2-7,.,16,TRBV28,TRBD2,TGTGCCAGCAGTTTACTAAGCGGGAGGGGAACCTACGAGCAGTACTTC,CASSLLSGRGTYEQYF
TRBJ2-2,.,18,TRBV5-6,.,TGTGCCAGCAGCTTACCAGGAGGGACAGTCCTCTACACCGGGGAGCTGTTTTTT,CASSLPGGTVLYTGELFF
TRBJ1-5,.,12,TRBV24-1,.,TGTGCCGTGCAGGGTGTCGATCAGCCCCAGCATTTT,CAVQGVDQPQHF
TRBJ2-4,once,17,TRBV6-2/TRBV6-3,TRBD1,TGTGCAAGCAGTGGGGAGGTTGGGACAGGGTACAAAAACATTCAGTACTTC,CASSGEVGTGYKNIQYF
TRBJ1-1,.,15,TRBV10-3,.,TGTGCCATCAGTGAGTCGACCCCCCCGGGAGACGAAGCTTTCTTT,CAISESTPPGDEAFF
TRBJ2-5,.,14,TRBV5-1,TRBD1,TGCGCCAGCAGCCTAGGGGACAGTCAAGAGACCCAGTACTTC,CASSLGDSQETQYF
TRBJ2-3,.,15,TRBV4-1,.,TGCGCCAGCAGCCAAGTGGGGCAGAAGACAGATACGCAGTATTTT,CASSQVGQKTDTQYF
TRBJ1-4,.,16,TRBV5-1,.,TGCGCCAGCAGCTTAGGAGGAGCTACCACTAATGAAAAACTGTTTTTT,CASSLGGATTNEKLFF
TRBJ2-2,.,17,TRBV2,.,TGTGCCAGCAGTGGGCAGGGGGGCGCCATCTCCACCGGGGAGCTGTTTTTT,CASSGQGGAISTGELFF
TRBJ1-1,.,14,TRBV7-9,TRBD1,TGTGCCAGCAGCTTAGCTACAGGGGACACTGAAGCTTTCTTT,CASSLATGDTEAFF
TRBJ2-7,.,14,TRBV15,TRBD2,TGTGCCACCAGCAGAGCTCTAGCGGACTACGAGCAGTACTTC,CATSRALADYEQYF
TRBJ1-1,.,11,TRBV12-3/TRBV12-4,.,TGTGCCAGCCTGGGGGCTAGGGAAGCTTTCTTT,CASLGAREAFF
TRBJ2-1,.,16,TRBV28,TRBD2,TGTGCCAGCAGCGACTGGCTAGCGGAGCTTTACAATGAGCAGTTCTTC,CASSDWLAELYNEQFF
TRBJ2-1,.,16,TRBV19,.,TGTGCCAGTAGTATGGAAGACTCCGCGGGCTACAATGAGCAGTTCTTC,CASSMEDSAGYNEQFF
TRBJ1-2,.,14,TRBV5-1,TRBD1,TGCGCCAGCAGCACTAAACAGGGGGCGGATGGCTACACCTTC,CASSTKQGADGYTF
TRBJ2-3,.,15,TRBV9,TRBD1,TGTGCCAGCAGCGTCCGGGACAGGGGCACAGATACGCAGTATTTT,CASSVRDRGTDTQYF
TRBJ2-2,once,15,TRBV15,TRBD1,TGTGCCACCAGCAGAGGGACAGGGGGCGGCGGGGAGCTGTTTTTT,CATSRGTGGGGELFF
TRBJ2-1,once,15,TRBV28,.,TGTGCCAGCAGTTCCAGGGACTCCTCTGCGTATGAGCAGTTCTTC,CASSSRDSSAYEQFF
TRBJ1-2,.,14,TRBV20-1,.,TGCAGTGCTAGTCCGACAGCAGGTTCATATGGCTACACCTTC,CSASPTAGSYGYTF
TRBJ2-1,.,16,TRBV28,TRBD2,TGTGCCAGCCTGGCGGCTAGCGGGAGCTCCTACAATGAGCAGTTCTTC,CASLAASGSSYNEQFF
TRBJ2-1,.,15,TRBV28,TRBD2,TGTGCCAGCAGTTTTCCAGCGGGAGTTCGGAATGAGCAGTTCTTC,CASSFPAGVRNEQFF
TRBJ1-3,.,17,TRBV13,TRBD1,TGTGCCAGCAGCTCCTCCTCCGGGACAGGGATTGGAAACACCATATATTTT,CASSSSSGTGIGNTIYF
TRBJ2-2,few,16,TRBV7-3,TRBD2,TGTGCCAGCACCGACCAACCGGGACTAGGGACCGGGGAGCTGTTTTTT,CASTDQPGLGTGELFF
TRBJ2-1,.,15,TRBV2,TRBD2,TGTGCCAGCAGTGAACGCGGGAGCTCCTACAATGAGCAGTTCTTC,CASSERGSSYNEQFF